Listed below are T cell receptor beta chains from one sample, sequenced in a study of cytomegalovirus exposure and HLA in healthy donors. Libraries were prepared by immunoSEQ multiplex PCR; TCRdb keeps only in-frame clonotypes and omits some of them. The sample lists tens of thousands of clones, roughly 80% occurring once. The sequenced sample was PBMCs. The receptor set was obtained from a girl aged 2 to 9 in good health and CMV-seropositive. Each CDR3 is given with its conserved first and last residue. A D gene is named only where the DNA matches it firmly. Clone size is stated in some rows and not others, as once, few, many or a class when expanded.

abundance	v_gene	d_gene	j_gene	CDR3aa	CDR3nt
once	TRBV6-5	TRBD1	TRBJ1-1	CASSQGAREAFF	TGTGCCAGCAGTCAGGGGGCCCGTGAAGCTTTCTTT
.	TRBV18	TRBD1	TRBJ2-1	CASSPGDRANDNEQFF	TGTGCCAGCTCACCAGGGGACAGGGCAAATGACAATGAGCAGTTCTTC
.	TRBV19	.	TRBJ1-2	CASTHRRGGYTF	TGTGCCAGTACCCATCGACGGGGAGGCTACACCTTC
.	TRBV25-1	TRBD1	TRBJ2-7	CASSDLGTAYEQYF	TGTGCCAGCAGTGACCTCGGGACAGCCTACGAGCAGTACTTC
.	TRBV6-1	TRBD1	TRBJ1-4	CASSARDSFNEKLFF	TGTGCCAGCAGTGCACGGGACAGCTTCAATGAAAAACTGTTTTTT
.	TRBV7-9	.	TRBJ1-1	CASRLGGNTEAFF	TGTGCCAGCAGGCTCGGGGGGAACACTGAAGCTTTCTTT
.	TRBV5-6	.	TRBJ1-5	CASSLTGCNQPQHF	TGTGCCAGCAGCCTAACAGGGTGCAATCAGCCCCAGCATTTT
few	TRBV9	.	TRBJ1-2	CASSGLRGYTF	TGTGCCAGCAGCGGACTGAGAGGCTACACCTTC
few	TRBV2	.	TRBJ2-7	CASSLTGNEQYF	TGTGCCAGCAGCCTAACAGGGAACGAGCAGTACTTC
.	TRBV5-6	.	TRBJ1-3	CASSNALSGNTIYF	TGTGCCAGCAGCAACGCACTCTCTGGAAACACCATATATTTT
.	TRBV4-3	.	TRBJ2-5	CASSQDVIGPTGYYQETQYF	TGCGCCAGCAGCCAAGACGTAATCGGACCAACAGGATATTACCAAGAGACCCAGTACTTC
.	TRBV6-5	.	TRBJ1-1	CASSYDGRTNTEAFF	TGTGCCAGCAGTTACGATGGGCGTACGAACACTGAAGCTTTCTTT
.	TRBV2	TRBD1	TRBJ1-5	CASSRNWGQGPNQPQHF	TGTGCCAGCAGTCGTAATTGGGGACAGGGTCCCAATCAGCCCCAGCATTTT
.	TRBV10-3	.	TRBJ2-5	CAISDFQGSGFSETQYF	TGTGCCATCAGTGATTTTCAGGGGTCAGGGTTTTCAGAGACCCAGTACTTC
few	TRBV6-6	TRBD1	TRBJ1-3	CATRQGSGNTIYF	TGTGCCACGAGACAGGGCTCTGGAAACACCATATATTTT
.	TRBV6-5	.	TRBJ1-1	CASSYAVIGAEAFF	TGTGCCAGCAGTTACGCAGTCATAGGGGCTGAAGCTTTCTTT
.	TRBV6-1	.	TRBJ1-2	CASSDSEQTGYTF	TGTGCCAGCAGTGATTCTGAACAGACTGGCTACACCTTC
.	TRBV19	TRBD2	TRBJ2-1	CASSSWTSGESSYNEQFF	TGTGCCAGTAGTTCTTGGACTAGCGGGGAGAGCTCCTACAATGAGCAGTTCTTC
.	TRBV7-7	.	TRBJ2-7	CASGLGREARAYEQYF	TGTGCCAGCGGCTTGGGTAGGGAGGCTCGCGCCTACGAGCAGTACTTC
.	TRBV5-1	.	TRBJ2-7	CASSPYRSSDEQYF	TGCGCCAGCAGCCCTTACAGGTCATCGGACGAGCAGTACTTC
once	TRBV29-1	TRBD1	TRBJ2-1	CSVEGTGDSYNEQFF	TGCAGCGTTGAGGGGACAGGGGACTCCTACAATGAGCAGTTCTTC
.	TRBV6-1	.	TRBJ1-6	CASSEELGARNSPLHF	TGTGCCAGCAGTGAAGAGTTGGGGGCGCGTAATTCACCCCTCCACTTT
.	TRBV30	TRBD1	TRBJ1-4	CAWRQGRNEKLFF	TGTGCCTGGCGACAGGGGCGAAATGAAAAACTGTTTTTT
.	TRBV4-3	TRBD1	TRBJ1-2	CASSHTDRGNYGYTF	TGCGCCAGCAGCCATACTGACAGGGGGAACTATGGCTACACCTTC
.	TRBV20-1	.	TRBJ1-1	CSASLNTEAFF	TGCAGTGCTAGTTTAAACACTGAAGCTTTCTTT
.	TRBV7-8	.	TRBJ2-1	CASSFDRGGEQFF	TGTGCCAGCAGCTTCGATAGAGGGGGTGAGCAGTTCTTC
.	TRBV5-1	.	TRBJ1-1	CASSLALNTEAFF	TGCGCCAGCAGCTTGGCATTGAACACTGAAGCTTTCTTT
.	TRBV6-5	.	TRBJ1-1	CASSSRTEAFF	TGTGCCAGCAGTTCGAGGACTGAAGCTTTCTTT
.	TRBV28	.	TRBJ2-5	CASSLISQETQYF	TGTGCCAGCAGTTTGATCAGCCAAGAGACCCAGTACTTC
.	TRBV9	TRBD2	TRBJ2-2	CASSPRSGLAGSNTGELFF	TGTGCCAGCAGCCCCCGATCCGGACTAGCGGGAAGTAACACCGGGGAGCTGTTTTTT
.	TRBV5-1	TRBD1	TRBJ1-4	CASSWTGSTNEKLFF	TGCGCCAGCAGCTGGACAGGGTCAACTAATGAAAAACTGTTTTTT
.	TRBV7-2	TRBD1	TRBJ1-2	CASSLIRTGENYGYTF	TGTGCCAGCAGCCTTATCCGGACAGGGGAGAACTATGGCTACACCTTC
.	TRBV28	.	TRBJ1-1	CASNLELIGAAPEAFF	TGTGCCAGCAATTTGGAGCTTATTGGTGCAGCGCCTGAAGCTTTCTTT
few	TRBV28	TRBD1	TRBJ1-2	CASSLLLLRDRVSGYTF	TGTGCCAGCAGTCTACTACTCCTCCGGGACAGGGTCTCTGGCTACACCTTC
.	TRBV5-1	.	TRBJ1-2	CASSTPGGNYGYTF	TGCGCCAGCAGCACCCCGGGGGGGAACTATGGCTACACCTTC
once	TRBV5-6	.	TRBJ1-2	CASSFRQGFDGYTF	TGTGCCAGCAGCTTTCGGCAGGGCTTCGATGGCTACACCTTC
.	TRBV5-6	.	TRBJ2-5	CASSLEGSEKFQETQYF	TGTGCCAGCAGCTTGGAGGGTAGCGAGAAGTTCCAAGAGACCCAGTACTTC
few	TRBV9	.	TRBJ2-5	CASSVGPLQETQYF	TGTGCCAGCAGCGTAGGGCCCCTCCAAGAGACCCAGTACTTC
.	TRBV6-6	.	TRBJ1-5	CASSDHRVRNQPQHF	TGTGCCAGCAGTGACCACAGGGTGCGCAATCAGCCCCAGCATTTT
.	TRBV6-6	.	TRBJ2-1	CASSPGSGGRRDEQFF	TGTGCCAGCAGCCCCGGGAGTGGGGGGAGACGGGATGAGCAGTTCTTC
.	TRBV19	.	TRBJ2-1	CASRVGVTNEQFF	TGTGCCAGTAGGGTAGGTGTGACTAATGAGCAGTTCTTC
.	TRBV7-9	TRBD1	TRBJ1-5	CASSEGTGGQPQHF	TGTGCCAGCAGCGAGGGGACAGGGGGTCAGCCCCAGCATTTT
few	TRBV2	.	TRBJ1-4	CASRPNRVSSLKLFF	TGTGCCAGCAGACCCAACAGGGTTTCGTCATTAAAACTGTTTTTT
.	TRBV19	TRBD1	TRBJ1-1	CASSMLLQGVVWTEAFF	TGTGCCAGTAGTATGCTGTTACAGGGGGTAGTTTGGACTGAAGCTTTCTTT
.	TRBV10-1	TRBD2	TRBJ2-7	CASSDPGTRNEQYF	TGCGCCAGCAGCGACCCCGGGACTAGAAACGAGCAGTACTTC
.	TRBV2	TRBD1	TRBJ1-2	CASSLGQDYGYTF	TGTGCCAGCAGTCTGGGACAGGACTATGGCTACACCTTC
.	TRBV27	.	TRBJ1-4	CASKSGEKLFF	TGTGCCAGCAAAAGCGGTGAAAAACTGTTTTTT
few	TRBV27	.	TRBJ2-7	CASTNSYEQYF	TGTGCCAGCACCAACTCCTACGAGCAGTACTTC
.	TRBV7-6	TRBD2	TRBJ2-1	CASSHSGRISYNEQFF	TGTGCCAGCAGTCACAGCGGGAGGATATCCTACAATGAGCAGTTCTTC
.	TRBV7-8	TRBD2	TRBJ2-1	CASSPRTSGSSKFF	TGTGCCAGCAGCCCCAGGACTAGCGGGAGTTCAAAGTTCTTC
few	TRBV7-8	.	TRBJ2-1	CASSLARLVNEQFF	TGTGCCAGCAGCTTAGCTCGACTAGTCAATGAGCAGTTCTTC
.	TRBV11-2	.	TRBJ1-2	CASSLMGFYGYTF	TGTGCCAGCAGCTTGATGGGCTTCTATGGCTACACCTTC
few	TRBV4-1	.	TRBJ1-1	CASSQVGGTEAFF	TGCGCCAGCAGCCAAGTCGGGGGAACTGAAGCTTTCTTT
once	TRBV7-8	.	TRBJ1-5	CASSLSHNVDQPQHF	TGTGCCAGCAGTCTCTCCCACAATGTGGATCAGCCCCAGCATTTT
.	TRBV9	.	TRBJ1-1	CASSVGSGTEAFF	TGTGCCAGCAGCGTTGGCAGCGGCACTGAAGCTTTCTTT
.	TRBV10-3	.	TRBJ2-4	CAISESSETESLAKNIQYF	TGTGCCATCAGTGAGTCTTCTGAGACAGAGTCTTTAGCCAAAAACATTCAGTACTTC
.	TRBV28	TRBD2	TRBJ2-7	CASRKGLAGPYEQYF	TGTGCCAGCAGAAAGGGACTAGCGGGACCCTACGAGCAGTACTTC
.	TRBV7-9	TRBD1	TRBJ2-7	CASSLAPGQGYEQYF	TGTGCCAGCAGCTTAGCCCCGGGACAGGGTTACGAGCAGTACTTC